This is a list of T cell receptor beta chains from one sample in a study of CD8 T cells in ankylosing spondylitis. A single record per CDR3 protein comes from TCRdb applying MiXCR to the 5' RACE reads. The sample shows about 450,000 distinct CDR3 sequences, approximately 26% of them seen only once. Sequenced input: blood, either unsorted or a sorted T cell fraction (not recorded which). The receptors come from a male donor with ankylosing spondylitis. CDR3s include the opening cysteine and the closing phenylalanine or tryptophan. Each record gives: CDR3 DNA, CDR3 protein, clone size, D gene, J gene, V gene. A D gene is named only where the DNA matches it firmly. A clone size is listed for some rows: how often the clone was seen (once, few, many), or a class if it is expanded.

TGTGCCACCAGTGTTGGGTTCAGCGAAGAGACCCAGTACTTC CATSVGFSEETQYF . . TRBJ2-5 TRBV24-1
TGCAGTGCTACTAACCAGGTGAACACTGAAGCTTTCTTT CSATNQVNTEAFF . . TRBJ1-1 TRBV20-1
TGCGCCAGCAGCTTGGAAATCGGGACAGTGAACACTGAAGCTTTCTTT CASSLEIGTVNTEAFF . TRBD1 TRBJ1-1 TRBV5-1
TGCAGTGCTAGAGAAACTAGCGGGAGGACTATGTACGAGCAGTACTTC CSARETSGRTMYEQYF . TRBD2 TRBJ2-7 TRBV20-1
TGTGCCAGCAGGATGGGCGACAGGGGCTTTCAGTACTTC CASRMGDRGFQYF . TRBD1 TRBJ2-4 TRBV12-3/TRBV12-4
TGCGCCAGCATGTTGGGAGGCAGGCAAGAGACCCAGTACTTC CASMLGGRQETQYF once . TRBJ2-5 TRBV10-2
TGTGCCAGCAGCCAAGATAGGACCGGGTATAACTTCCAAGAGACCCAGTACTTC CASSQDRTGYNFQETQYF . . TRBJ2-5 TRBV4-2
TGCAGCGTGACCGGGACAGGGACCTACGAGCAGTACTTC CSVTGTGTYEQYF . TRBD1 TRBJ2-7 TRBV29-1
TGTGCCAGCAGTGAAAACAGGGTTAGGGCAGATACGCAGTATTTT CASSENRVRADTQYF few . TRBJ2-3 TRBV25-1
TGTGCCAGCAGTGAAAGAAGAGATACGCAGTATTTT CASSERRDTQYF few . TRBJ2-3 TRBV6-1
TGTGCCAGCAGCTTAGGGGTAGGGGACACCGGGGAGCTGTTTTTT CASSLGVGDTGELFF few . TRBJ2-2 TRBV7-9
TGCAGCGTTGCCCTGAACAGGGGGCGATCAGATACGCAGTATTTT CSVALNRGRSDTQYF few TRBD1 TRBJ2-3 TRBV29-1
TGTGCCAGCAGCCCATTCGAGGGATATTCCTACAATGAGCAGTTCTTC CASSPFEGYSYNEQFF . . TRBJ2-1 TRBV14
TGTGCCAGCAGTTACTCGCGGCAGGGAGAAGGCTACACCTTC CASSYSRQGEGYTF . . TRBJ1-2 TRBV6-5
TGTGCCAGCAGTGATGCTTGGCCTCAGGGGATCAACACTGAAGCTTTCTTT CASSDAWPQGINTEAFF few . TRBJ1-1 TRBV11-2
TGCAGTGCACCCGACAGGGGAGATACGCAGTATTTT CSAPDRGDTQYF . TRBD1 TRBJ2-3 TRBV20-1
TGTGCCAGCACCACGGGACACCCGTCCTACGAGCAGTACTTC CASTTGHPSYEQYF once . TRBJ2-7 TRBV5-6
TGCGCCAGCAGTGACCAGGGGATGAGAGCTGAGACCCAGTACTTC CASSDQGMRAETQYF . . TRBJ2-5 TRBV10-1
TGTGCCAGCAGCCAAGTGGGCCCCAGAAAGCAGTTCTTC CASSQVGPRKQFF few . TRBJ2-1 TRBV3-1
TGTGCCAGCAGTGCACGTCGGGACTATCCCCACAGTGAGCAGTTCTTC CASSARRDYPHSEQFF . TRBD2 TRBJ2-1 TRBV6-2/TRBV6-3
TGCGCCAGCAGCTTGGGTTTGCAGGGGGTTTCCTACGAGCAGTACTTC CASSLGLQGVSYEQYF . TRBD1 TRBJ2-7 TRBV5-1
TGTGCCAGCAGCAGGGACAGGGTCGGGGAGCTGTTTTTT CASSRDRVGELFF . TRBD1 TRBJ2-2 TRBV7-9
TGCAGTGCTAGACGGGGGATGCAAAGTTACAATGAGCAGTTCTTC CSARRGMQSYNEQFF . . TRBJ2-1 TRBV20-1
TGTGCCAGCAGTTTATACCCGGTAGCGGGGAGGAGTAAAACCGGGGAGCTGTTTTTT CASSLYPVAGRSKTGELFF . TRBD2 TRBJ2-2 TRBV12-3/TRBV12-4
TGCGCCAGCAGCCACGGACTAGCGGGATTCTACAATGAGCAGTTCTTC CASSHGLAGFYNEQFF . TRBD2 TRBJ2-1 TRBV5-1
TGTGCCAGCAGCTTTAGTGGGATAGACCAAGAGACCCAGTACTTC CASSFSGIDQETQYF few . TRBJ2-5 TRBV9
TGTGCCAGCAGCTTATTAGCGGGAGACCATGAGCAGTTCTTC CASSLLAGDHEQFF . TRBD2 TRBJ2-1 TRBV7-9
TGCAGTGCTTCGCGGGAGTGGAGCATTCAGTACTTC CSASREWSIQYF . TRBD2 TRBJ2-4 TRBV20-1
TGTGCCAGCAGCTCTAGCGGCCTTAGGGACAATGAGCAGTTCTTC CASSSSGLRDNEQFF . TRBD2 TRBJ2-1 TRBV7-8
TGTGCCAGCAGGAGGGACTACTCGAACACCGGGGAGCTGTTTTTT CASRRDYSNTGELFF many TRBD2 TRBJ2-2 TRBV12-3/TRBV12-4
TGTGCCACCCTCGGCCTCCCGTGGGACTACGAGCAGTACTTC CATLGLPWDYEQYF . . TRBJ2-7 TRBV6-2/TRBV6-3
TGTGCCACCAGTGACCCCGGACAGGGGGATGGCTACACCTTC CATSDPGQGDGYTF few TRBD1 TRBJ1-2 TRBV24-1
TGTGCCTGGAATATGGCGGTCTCCTACAATGAGCAGTTCTTC CAWNMAVSYNEQFF few . TRBJ2-1 TRBV30
TGTGCCAGCAGTGAAGCCGGACGCAATCAGCCCCAGCATTTT CASSEAGRNQPQHF few . TRBJ1-5 TRBV6-1
TGTGCCAGCAGTTTACAGACAGGGGGCATCGGGGAGCTGTTTTTT CASSLQTGGIGELFF . TRBD1 TRBJ2-2 TRBV12-3/TRBV12-4
TGTGCCAGCAGTTTAGGGGGAGTTTCGGGGACTGAAGCTTTCTTT CASSLGGVSGTEAFF . . TRBJ1-1 TRBV12-3/TRBV12-4
TGTGCCACCAGTGAGACGGGACAGGGCGCTGAAGAGACCCAGTACTTC CATSETGQGAEETQYF . TRBD1 TRBJ2-5 TRBV24-1
TGTGCCAGCAGCCAAGAGGGGCCCCACACTGAAGCTTTCTTT CASSQEGPHTEAFF . . TRBJ1-1 TRBV3-1
TGCGCCCCCTTGGTGGGGACGGCCCTCCACTTT CAPLVGTALHF . . TRBJ1-6 TRBV5-1
TGTGCCACCAGTGACTCCGGACAGGGTTCGATTTCCTACAATGAGCAGTTCTTC CATSDSGQGSISYNEQFF many TRBD1 TRBJ2-1 TRBV24-1
TGTGCCAGCAGTTTCAGTTCTGGGCCCCAGCATTTT CASSFSSGPQHF few . TRBJ1-5 TRBV27
TGTGCCAGCAGCATAGGGACTAGCGAATACAATGAGCAGTTCTTC CASSIGTSEYNEQFF . TRBD2 TRBJ2-1 TRBV7-9
TGTGCCAGCAGTGCCTTCGGAAGCGGAGGGCCTAGCCGCAATGAGCAGTTCTTC CASSAFGSGGPSRNEQFF once . TRBJ2-1 TRBV12-3/TRBV12-4
TGTGCCAGCAGCCCGGCGGGGCTCACTGAAGCTTTCTTT CASSPAGLTEAFF . . TRBJ1-1 TRBV3-1
TGTGCCAGCAGCTCCCGGACTAGCGGGAGTTTCTCCGAGCAGTTCTTC CASSSRTSGSFSEQFF . TRBD2 TRBJ2-1 TRBV3-1
TGTGCCAGCACCCCGGGACCACCGACTAGCGGACCAGTCAATGAGCAGTTCTTC CASTPGPPTSGPVNEQFF few TRBD2 TRBJ2-1 TRBV5-4
TGTGCCAGTAGTATAGAAAACAGGGGTTTTACGACCCAGCATTTT CASSIENRGFTTQHF . TRBD1 TRBJ1-5 TRBV19
TGTGCCAGCAGCTTATGGTCTGGGGGAGGCAGAACCTACAATGAGCAGTTCTTC CASSLWSGGGRTYNEQFF . . TRBJ2-1 TRBV11-1
TGCAGTGCTAGAGGCGACCTCCTAGCCAAAAACATTCAGTACTTC CSARGDLLAKNIQYF few . TRBJ2-4 TRBV20-1
TGTGCCAGCGGCAGAGATCCGCGGCTAAGGCAGTTCTTC CASGRDPRLRQFF . . TRBJ2-1 TRBV2
TGCAGCGTTTCACCGCTCGGGAGCGCAGGCCACAATGAGCAGTTCTTC CSVSPLGSAGHNEQFF few . TRBJ2-1 TRBV29-1
TGCGCCAGCAGCTACACAGGGAGCACCGGGGAGCTGTTTTTT CASSYTGSTGELFF many . TRBJ2-2 TRBV5-1
TGCAGCGTTTTCAATCCTCAGGGGGAGGGAGATACGCAGTATTTT CSVFNPQGEGDTQYF . . TRBJ2-3 TRBV29-1
TGTGCCAGCAGCTTAGTTTCTAGCGGGAGGGCATACAATGAGCAGTTCTTC CASSLVSSGRAYNEQFF . TRBD2 TRBJ2-1 TRBV7-2
TGTGCCATCAGTGATTGGGAGAGCTCCTACAATGAGCAGTTCTTC CAISDWESSYNEQFF few . TRBJ2-1 TRBV10-3
TGTGCCAGCAGTGCGGGAACCTATGAGGGGACAGCCCTTGGGAAGCTCCAGCATTTT CASSAGTYEGTALGKLQHF few TRBD1 TRBJ1-5 TRBV6-1
TGCAGCGTTGGGGGGGGGTTAGCGGACCGAGGGTTCTTC CSVGGGLADRGFF . TRBD2 TRBJ2-1 TRBV29-1